This T cell receptor beta chain was sequenced in a study of T cells in localized non-small cell lung cancer (dated by TCRdb to the early 2020s). As for the study more broadly: Comparing tumors with uninvolved tumor-adjacent lungs, the study looked at the T cell repertoires of over 200 patients with early-stage NSCLC. All 236 NSCLC patients in the cohort were treatment-naive and had localized lung tumors that were resected. NSCLC patients had a mean age of roughly 66 years, and around 130 were male and about 110 female. Study-wide conclusions, independent of this receptor: Because of the exploratory design, TCR variables were selected using unadjusted p-values without false-discovery rate correction. The highest T cell clonality was observed in uninvolved tumor-adjacent lung, where clonality exceeded that of tumor, suggesting that antigenic responses were more focused in uninvolved tumor-adjacent lung. Higher blood T cell density associated with longer overall survival, while higher adjacent-lung clonality associated with shorter survival. Because multi-region tumor sequencing was not performed, intratumor heterogeneity could not be ruled out. A median of approximately 53 of the top 100 tumor clones turned up in the paired uninvolved adjacent lung, and 28 of those clones also ranked among the top 100 of that same adjacent lung.

Two independent pathologists confirmed that the uninvolved adjacent lung, which was taken at least 2 cm from the tumor margin, was free of atypia. At diagnosis, peripheral blood, uninvolved tumor-adjacent lung and tumor were collected and stored as a combination of fresh-frozen and FFPE material. There are a few counts of this clone. The specificity of this receptor is unknown. Per-base qualities were not stored, and no clone one base away is much larger. From the cysteine up to the phenylalanine, the CDR3 has a length of 15 residues. Here the CDR3 DNA is all that survives: 45 bases in frame from base 1. Trimming accounts for 2 bases at V and 6 bases at J, while the number of junction bases matched to no gene is 5. Based on the germline V gene, the CDR1 and CDR2 sequences are MNHGY and SAAAGT. The immunoSEQ Assay was used to sequence TCR beta CDR3 regions from DNA. In the source study's methods: To compute T cell density, TCR beta template counts were normalized to usable DNA, which was estimated by amplifying housekeeping genes. Richness was estimated with the preseqR package, extrapolating to 400,000 templates for PBMC samples and 120,000 templates for tissue samples. Clonality was taken to be one minus Pielou's evenness. Tissue-enriched TCRs were identified through differential abundance testing performed on productive amino-acid clonotypes, with a minimum total count of 5 and an alpha of 0.1. The Jaccard Index and the Morisita Overlap Index were used to quantify repertoire overlap between compartments. GLIPH grouped TCR beta CDR3s together with public tetramer-defined viral CDR3s, and a viral motif had to include at least three viral sequences and also show V-gene enrichment. As stored in TCRdb, this immuneACCESS dataset retains in-frame rearrangements with V and J assigned. A fraction of the clones does not appear; measured against another copy, unresolved V genes explain less than half of the discrepancy, and the remainder lacks a known reason. Clonal size and the V and J genes are those of that table, whereas D and trimming came from the DNA. The sample profile shows 1,300 to 1,500 clones; roughly 25% of them were found once. The top ten clonotypes cover 10% of the sample.

The chain links TRBV6-8 with TRBJ2-4; 9 junctional bases match TRBD1. The specimen was normal lung tissue next to the tumor, collected before any cancer treatment. This sequence originates from a male donor at least 60 years old with stage II lung adenocarcinoma. The encoded CDR3 is CASSYRGQGLNIQYF. The sequence in DNA is TGTGCCAGCAGTTACCGTGGACAGGGGTTAAACATTCAGTACTTC.